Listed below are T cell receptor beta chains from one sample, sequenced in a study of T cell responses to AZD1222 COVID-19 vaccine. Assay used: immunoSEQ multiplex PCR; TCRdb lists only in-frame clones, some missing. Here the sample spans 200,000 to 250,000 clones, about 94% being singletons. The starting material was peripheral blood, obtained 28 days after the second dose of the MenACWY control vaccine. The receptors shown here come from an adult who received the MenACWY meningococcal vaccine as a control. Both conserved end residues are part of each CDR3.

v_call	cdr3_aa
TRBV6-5	CASRGQGETQYF
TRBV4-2	CASSHGQGGRSYNEQFF
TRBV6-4	CASSLLLESSEQFF
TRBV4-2	CASSPGTKGTSLCRGTKTYEQYF
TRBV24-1	CATRLDTGELFF
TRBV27	CASTALGGVGTGELFF
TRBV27	CASSSFSDIRNQPQHF
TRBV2	CASSVAGGPIDEQYF
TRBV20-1	CSASSQASNSPLHF
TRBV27	CASSFGQTYEQYF
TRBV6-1	CASSELGGYQPQHF
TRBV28	CASRSGTKGPLHF
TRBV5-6	CASSFWQGDFSYGYTF
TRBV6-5	CASRTGTLSSYEQYF
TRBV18	CASSINRQETQYF
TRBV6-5	CASSKPTRREQYF
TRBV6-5	CASSHDRVSADTQYF
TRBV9	CASSVAGEVYSPLHF
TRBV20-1	CSARYTEAFF
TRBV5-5	CASSLASISSNQPQHF
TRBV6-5	CASRPRQNSNQPQHF
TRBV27	CASSFWPGGQPQHF
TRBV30	CAWSVSRVDYGYTF
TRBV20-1	CSASQGGAEAFF
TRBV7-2	CASSFLAGSNQPQHF
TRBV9	CASSAPGQGGNEQFF
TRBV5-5	CASSLADRGIEQYF
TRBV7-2	CASSSLHAPREYEQYF
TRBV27	CASSLGQGAGYGYTF
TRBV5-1	CASSPGGSSNQPQHF
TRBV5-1	CASSLRQEEKLFF
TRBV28	CASSLYVSNQPQHF
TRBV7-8	CASSPQGIEAFF
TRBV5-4	CASSSGSSYEQYF
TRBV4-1	CASSPDSQGNYGYTF
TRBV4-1	CASSQIKTGKGPSPLHF
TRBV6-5	CASSWTDYEQYF
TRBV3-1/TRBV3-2	CASSQEPPAGVINIQYF
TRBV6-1	CASSDRGSYEQYF
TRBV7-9	CASSLFDLEKLFF
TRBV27	CASSLISGRRSYEQYF
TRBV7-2	CASSLQGDTEAFF
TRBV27	CASSPRGQGHLSNEKLFF
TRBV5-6	CASSGQGVLLYGYTF
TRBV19	CASSIYSREGYTF
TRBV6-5	CASSSTGGSKNIQYF
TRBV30	CAWSENLGFGELFF
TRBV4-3	CASSQGNSDLYGYTF